This T cell receptor beta chain was observed in a study of early T cells in non-severe SARS-CoV-2 infection. In this sample, this clonotype turned up many times. Its matching antigen is unknown. The germline gives CDR1 LGHDT, CDR2 YNNKEL (reference sequence). V shed 3 bases and J shed 5 bases, with 10 bases lying between them. The CDR3 consists of 14 residues. From the 5' RACE reads, TCRdb called clonotypes with MiXCR, one entry per CDR3 protein. The data hold tens of thousands of distinct CDR3 sequences, with nearly 10% observed a single time. Study results and caveats: VDJdb-based matching was biased toward anti-spike CD8 responses and missed private and CD4 specificities.

This TCR was recovered from an adult who was a healthcare worker with PCR-confirmed SARS-CoV-2 infection or an uninfected control (not recorded which). V is TRBV3-1 and J is TRBJ1-4; D gene ambiguous. Material for sequencing was whole blood. The CDR3 sequence: CASSQGMTNEKLFF. The CDR3 DNA sequence: TGTGCCAGCAGCCAGGGGATGACGAATGAAAAACTGTTTTTT.